The next 25 T cell receptor beta chains were all read from a single sample in a study of cytomegalovirus exposure and HLA in healthy donors. Use of 60 Vbeta and 13 Jbeta primers characterized the PCR. Assay used: immunoSEQ multiplex PCR; TCRdb lists only in-frame clones, some missing. The sample contains approximately 100,000 clones, about two thirds of which appear only once. The sample comprised PBMCs. These receptors originate from a human donor in good health.

The chain recombines TRBV6-5 with TRBJ2-1, with 7 bases matching TRBD1. The CDR3 length is 15 residues. Germline V CDR1 and CDR2: MNHEY, SVGAGI. The junction had 4 bases not matched to a gene; V was cut back by 5 bases and J by 0 bases. The CDR3 DNA reads as TGTGCCAGCAGTCTAACAGGGGACTCCTACAATGAGCAGTTCTTC. Amino acid sequence: CASSLTGDSYNEQFF.

This clone was seen only once. The rearrangement uses TRBV7-3 and TRBJ2-2; D is possibly TRBD2 (6 bases). The length of the CDR3 is 15 residues. Deletions cut 0 bases from V and 1 base from J, with 6 bases between. Germline-derived CDR1 and CDR2 are SGHTA and FQGTGA. This CDR3 reads CASSLTAGNTGELFF. In DNA form, the CDR3 reads TGTGCCAGCAGCTTAACAGCGGGGAACACCGGGGAGCTGTTTTTT.

This clone was detected only a few times. CDR3 in amino acids: CASSPKDRGQHSPLHF. CDR3 sequence (DNA): TGTGCCAGCAGCCCTAAGGACAGGGGTCAACATTCACCCCTCCACTTT. The chain recombines TRBV7-3 with TRBJ1-6; TRBD1 aligns across 9 bases. Trimming removed 5 bases from V and 8 bases from J; junction bases left unmatched: 10. The germline V gene encodes CDR1 SGHTA and CDR2 FQGTGA. CDR3 length: 16 amino acids.

Note on this clone: The germline gene is not matched at one end of the junction; a read error may be the cause. This sequence joins TRBV7-7 and TRBJ2-1, with unresolved D. CDR3 size: 13 residues. Germline V gene sequence: CDR1 SSHAT, CDR2 FNYEAQ (reference sequence). DNA of the CDR3: TGTGCTAGCAGCTTAAAGGCACGAGCGGAGCAGTTCTTC. Translation gives CASSLKARAEQFF.

This clone was recorded only once. The chain joins TRBV7-8 to TRBJ2-5; 8 nucleotides match TRBD1. This CDR3 is 20 amino acids long. V dropped 1 base and J dropped 2; count of bases not matched to a gene: 18. CDR1 and CDR2 from the germline V gene are SGHVS and FQNEAQ. CDR3 protein: CASSLVSGQGVQIRQETQYF. Here the CDR3 DNA reads TGTGCCAGCAGCTTAGTGTCAGGACAGGGTGTGCAAATACGTCAAGAGACCCAGTACTTC. Filled out from reference TRBV7-8 and TRBJ2-5, the complete variable domain reads GAGVSQSPRYKVAKRGQDVALRCDPISGHVSLFWYQQALGQGPEFLTYFQNEAQLDKSGLPSDRFFAERPEGSVSTLKIQRTQQEDSAVYLCASSLVSGQGVQIRQETQYFGPGTRLLVL.

In this sample, this clone turned up a few times. V usage is TRBV19 and J usage is TRBJ1-5; 7 nucleotides line up with TRBD1. Per the germline V gene, CDR1 is LNHDA and CDR2 is SQIVND (reference sequence). This CDR3 comprises 19 residues. V lost 6 bases and J lost 5; bases outside the gene matches: 22. The CDR3 DNA follows: TGTGCCAGTAGACCTACGGCCGGGACAGTGCTCCCGCGGCATCAGCCCCAGCATTTT. This sequence encodes CASRPTAGTVLPRHQPQHF.

The rearrangement links TRBV7-2 to TRBJ2-7, with TRBD2 matching 8 bases. The CDR3 loop spans 16 amino acids. Germline V gene lookup returns CDR1 SGHTA and CDR2 FQGNSA. Losses at the gene ends were 2 bases for V and 4 bases for J; bases not matched to a gene: 10. CDR3 coding DNA: TGTGCCAGCAGCTTACATACCGGGACTAGTATGTACGAGCAGTACTTC. It translates to CASSLHTGTSMYEQYF.

The chain combines TRBV11-3 with TRBJ2-1, with D hard to call. CDR1 is SGHNT and CDR2 is YENEEA in the germline V gene. The CDR3 extends over 12 amino acids. Trimming cost V 5 bases and J 3 bases, with 5 bases left between them. The CDR3 reads CASSPNYNEQFF. The DNA for the CDR3 is TGTGCCAGCAGCCCTAACTACAATGAGCAGTTCTTC.

The genes are TRBV6-1 and TRBJ1-3; the match to TRBD1 covers 8 bases. After removal of 1 base from V and 1 base from J, the junction contained 12 bases not matched to a gene. Looked up from germline, CDR1 is MNHNS and CDR2 is SASEGT. CDR3 size: 19 residues. CDR3 in DNA: TGTGCCAGCAGTGAAGTGAGCTGGCAGGGGGCAAAGTCTGGAAACACCATATATTTT. The encoded protein is CASSEVSWQGAKSGNTIYF.

This clone was detected only a few times. The chain combines TRBV9 with TRBJ1-2, with D possibly being TRBD1 (5 bases). The ends were cut back, 3 bases at V and 4 bases at J, with 16 bases in the middle. The CDR3 is made up of 15 amino acids. Germline V gene data show CDR1 as SGDLS and CDR2 as YYNGEE. CDR3 loop: CASSGRGRRGYGYTF. The CDR3 nucleotides are TGTGCCAGCAGCGGAAGGGGTAGGAGGGGCTATGGCTACACCTTC.

This chain uses TRBV5-6 with TRBJ2-2, with 9 nucleotides matching TRBD2. The CDR3 contains 15 residues. Germline CDR1 is SGHDT and CDR2 is YYEEEE. J lost 4 bases, V lost 4 bases, and 5 bases had no gene match. CDR3 in DNA: TGTGCCAGCAGCGAGCGGGGGGCCCCCACCGGGGAGCTGTTTTTT. This sequence encodes CASSERGAPTGELFF. Looking up the rest from reference TRBV5-6 and TRBJ2-2 gives the full variable domain: DAGVTQSPTHLIKTRGQQVTLRCSPKSGHDTVSWYQQALGQGPQFIFQYYEEEERQRGNFPDRFSGHQFPNYSSELNVNALLLGDSALYLCASSERGAPTGELFFGEGSRLTVL.

The table lists this clone with a few counts. The genes are TRBV30 and TRBJ1-4, with D possibly TRBD1 on 5 matching bases. Germline V CDR1 and CDR2: GTSNPN, SVGIG (reference sequence). This CDR3 spans 13 amino acids. The V end was cut by 1 base, the J end by 6 bases, with 9 bases between. The CDR3 DNA is TGTGCCTGGAGTGCCGGGGGAGATGAAAAACTGTTTTTT. This encodes CAWSAGGDEKLFF.

V and J are TRBV6-5 and TRBJ1-3; possible D gene TRBD1, 5 bases. This CDR3 is built from 15 residues. V was shortened by 0 bases and J by 2 bases, with 8 bases between the two germline ends. The germline V gene encodes CDR1 MNHEY and CDR2 SVGAGI. The CDR3 spells CASSYSRQTGNTIYF. The CDR3 DNA follows: TGTGCCAGCAGTTACTCCCGACAGACTGGAAACACCATATATTTT.

The V gene is TRBV6-4, the J gene TRBJ1-2, with 7 nucleotides matching TRBD1. The CDR3 has 16 residues. The germline gives CDR1 MRHNA, CDR2 SNTAGT. J was trimmed by 4 bases and V by 6 bases; bases with no gene match: 14. The CDR3 DNA sequence: TGTGCCAGCAGGGACAATAACAGGGGCGACTTCTATGGCTACACCTTC. This sequence encodes CASRDNNRGDFYGYTF.

The V call is TRBV27, the J call TRBJ1-5; maybe TRBD1 (5 bases). Trimming pared 3 bases from V and 2 bases from J, leaving 5 bases between. This CDR3 is built from 13 residues. From germline, CDR1 is MNHEY and CDR2 SMNVEV (reference sequence). The CDR3 DNA sequence: TGTGCCAGCAGTTTCAGGGGCAATCAGCCCCAGCATTTT. Translated, it gives CASSFRGNQPQHF.

CDR3 sequence (DNA): TGTGCCTGGAGGGATCGGGGGGGCGACGGCTATGGCTACACCTTC. Protein product: CAWRDRGGDGYGYTF. This chain joins TRBV30 and TRBJ1-2; a weak D match, TRBD1 (6 bases). Trimming pared 3 bases from V and 4 bases from J, leaving 18 bases between. This CDR3 contains 15 residues. Germline CDR1 is GTSNPN and CDR2 is SVGIG (reference sequence).

This clone was counted between two and nine times. The chain carries TRBV5-1 and TRBJ1-4; TRBD1 might be the D (6 bases). The germline gives CDR1 SGHRS, CDR2 YFSETQ. CDR3 size: 15 residues. Trimming cost V 1 base and J 0 bases, with 7 bases left between them. The CDR3: CASSLNRATNEKLFF. The CDR3 DNA is TGCGCCAGCAGCTTGAACAGGGCAACTAATGAAAAACTGTTTTTT.

This clone came up a few times. The chain links TRBV7-2 to TRBJ1-5; perhaps TRBD1 as D (5 bases). V lost 5 bases to trimming and J lost 8 bases, with 19 bases between them. This CDR3 comprises 15 residues. Germline loops: CDR1 SGHTA, CDR2 FQGNSA. The CDR3 DNA reads as TGTGCCAGCAGCCGCCGCTTACAGGTCACGGAGCCCCAGCATTTT. This encodes CASSRRLQVTEPQHF.

The chain combines TRBV5-4 with TRBJ1-4; unclear D gene. CDR1 and CDR2 from the germline V gene are SGHNT and YYREEE (reference sequence). There are 15 residues in the CDR3. V lost 0 bases to trimming and J lost 0 bases, with 6 bases between them. The CDR3 loop is CASSLGTATNEKLFF. The CDR3 DNA is TGTGCCAGCAGCTTGGGCACAGCAACTAATGAAAAACTGTTTTTT.

The chain recombines TRBV19 with TRBJ1-5, with D maybe TRBD1 (6 bases). Per germline, CDR1 LNHDA and CDR2 SQIVND (reference sequence). The CDR3 spans 19 residues. With 5 bases removed from V and 0 bases from J, the gap between germline ends came to 23 bases. CDR3 residues: CASSPPDRRGAHSNQPQHF. The CDR3 coding sequence is TGTGCCAGTAGTCCACCAGACAGGCGTGGGGCACATAGCAATCAGCCCCAGCATTTT.

The rearrangement joins TRBV9 to TRBJ2-2; D may be TRBD1 (6 bases). Germline V gene lookup returns CDR1 SGDLS and CDR2 YYNGEE. This CDR3 contains 13 residues. V was cut by 6 bases and J by 1 base, with 7 bases left in between. CDR3 amino acids: CASKGGNTGELFF. CDR3 nucleotides: TGTGCCAGCAAAGGGGGGAACACCGGGGAGCTGTTTTTT.

In DNA form, the CDR3 reads TGTGCCACCAGCAGAGTAAACACTGAAGCTTTCTTT. Translated, it gives CATSRVNTEAFF. The V call is TRBV15, the J call TRBJ1-1; no definite D call. The CDR3 is 12 residues long. Per germline, CDR1 LNHNV and CDR2 YYDKDF (reference sequence). Trimming took off 1 base at V and 2 bases at J, with 2 bases between the two ends.

The chain couples TRBV6-5 to TRBJ2-5, with D perhaps matching TRBD2 (6 bases). Trimming removed 5 bases at V and 6 bases at J, with 13 bases between. CDR1 is MNHEY and CDR2 is SVGAGI in the germline V gene. This CDR3 has 13 amino acids. The CDR3 reads CASSRPGLQTQYF. The CDR3 DNA reads as TGTGCCAGCAGTCGTCCGGGACTGCAGACCCAGTACTTC.

CDR3 bases: TGTGCCAGCAGCTCCGGGACAGGGGTCAATGAGCAGTTCTTC. Its protein is CASSSGTGVNEQFF. The chain combines TRBV5-4 with TRBJ2-1; 10 nucleotides align to TRBD1. Germline V gene sequence: CDR1 SGHNT, CDR2 YYREEE (reference sequence). The CDR3 has 14 amino acids. V trimming: 3 bases; J trimming: 6 bases; junction bases outside the gene matches: 3.

The V call is TRBV2, the J call TRBJ1-5; 9 bases line up with TRBD1. Germline CDR1 and CDR2: SNHLY and FYNNEI. This CDR3 comprises 17 residues. V trimming: 6 bases; J trimming: 8 bases; junction bases outside the gene matches: 17. The DNA for the CDR3 is TGTGCCAGCAGAGCGCGAGGAGGGACAGGGACATCAAAGCCCCAGCATTTT. It encodes CASRARGGTGTSKPQHF.